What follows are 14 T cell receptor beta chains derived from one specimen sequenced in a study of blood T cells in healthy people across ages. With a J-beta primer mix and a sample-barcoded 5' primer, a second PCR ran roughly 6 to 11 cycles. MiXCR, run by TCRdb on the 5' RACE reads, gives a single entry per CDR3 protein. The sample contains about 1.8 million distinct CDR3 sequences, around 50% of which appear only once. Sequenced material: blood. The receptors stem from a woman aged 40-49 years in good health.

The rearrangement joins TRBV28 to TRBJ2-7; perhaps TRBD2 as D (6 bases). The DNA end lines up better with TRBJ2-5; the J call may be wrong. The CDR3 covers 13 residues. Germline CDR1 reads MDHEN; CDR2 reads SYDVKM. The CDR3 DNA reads TGTGCCAGCACCCCAGGAGGGAAAGAGACCCAGTACTTC. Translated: CASTPGGKETQYF.

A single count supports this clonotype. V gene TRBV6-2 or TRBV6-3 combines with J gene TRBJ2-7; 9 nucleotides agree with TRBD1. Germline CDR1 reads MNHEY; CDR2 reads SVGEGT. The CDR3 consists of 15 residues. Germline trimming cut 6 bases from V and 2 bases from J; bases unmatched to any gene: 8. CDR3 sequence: CASRGGTGRTYEQYF. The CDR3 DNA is TGTGCCAGCAGGGGGGGGACAGGGAGAACCTACGAGCAGTACTTC.

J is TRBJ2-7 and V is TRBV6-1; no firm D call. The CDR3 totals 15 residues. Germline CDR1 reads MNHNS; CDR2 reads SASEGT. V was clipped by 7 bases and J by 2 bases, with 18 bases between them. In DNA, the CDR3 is TGTGCCAGCATTTTTGATCGGGCACCTACCTACGAGCAGTACTTC. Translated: CASIFDRAPTYEQYF.

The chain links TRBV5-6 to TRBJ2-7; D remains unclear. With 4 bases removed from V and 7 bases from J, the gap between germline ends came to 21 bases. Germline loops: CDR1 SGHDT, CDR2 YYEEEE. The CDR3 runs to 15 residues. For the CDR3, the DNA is TGTGCCAGCAGCCCTTCCCCAAGCTCCTACAATGAGCAGTACTTC. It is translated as CASSPSPSSYNEQYF.

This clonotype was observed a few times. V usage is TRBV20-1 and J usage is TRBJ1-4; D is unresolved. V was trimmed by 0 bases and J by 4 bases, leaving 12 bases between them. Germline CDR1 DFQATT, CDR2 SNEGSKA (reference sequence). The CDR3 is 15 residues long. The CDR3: CSARDSNSVNEKLFF. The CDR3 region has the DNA TGCAGTGCTAGAGATTCAAACTCTGTTAATGAAAAACTGTTTTTT.

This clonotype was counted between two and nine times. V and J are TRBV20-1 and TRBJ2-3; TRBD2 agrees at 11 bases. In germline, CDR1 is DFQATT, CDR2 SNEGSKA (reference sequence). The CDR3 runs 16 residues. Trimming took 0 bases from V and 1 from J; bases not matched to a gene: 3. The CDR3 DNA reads TGCAGTGCTAGAGATCTAGCGGGGGGAGGCACAGATACGCAGTATTTT. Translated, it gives CSARDLAGGGTDTQYF.

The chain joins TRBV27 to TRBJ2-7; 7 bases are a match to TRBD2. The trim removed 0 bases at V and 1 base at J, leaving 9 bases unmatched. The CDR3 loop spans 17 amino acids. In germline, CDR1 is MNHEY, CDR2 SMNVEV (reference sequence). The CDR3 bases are TGTGCCAGCAGTTTATCTTGCGGCGGGGGAGCTTCCTACGAGCAGTACTTC. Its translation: CASSLSCGGGASYEQYF.

Here the CDR3 DNA reads TGCAGGGCTCCCCCCTATGGCTACACCTTC. Translation gives CRAPPYGYTF. V usage is TRBV20-1 and J usage is TRBJ1-2, with D hard to call. The CDR3 has 10 amino acids. Germline lookup yields CDR1 DFQATT and CDR2 SNEGSKA (reference sequence).

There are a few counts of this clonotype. The CDR3 sequence: CSVPSGGVRETQYF. The CDR3 DNA reads TGCAGCGTTCCTAGCGGGGGGGTGAGAGAGACCCAGTACTTC. This chain joins TRBV29-1 and TRBJ2-5, with 12 nucleotides matching TRBD2. The CDR3 is 14 amino acids. V dropped 5 bases and J dropped 4; count of bases not matched to a gene: 5. The germline V gene has CDR1 SQVTM and CDR2 ANQGSEA.

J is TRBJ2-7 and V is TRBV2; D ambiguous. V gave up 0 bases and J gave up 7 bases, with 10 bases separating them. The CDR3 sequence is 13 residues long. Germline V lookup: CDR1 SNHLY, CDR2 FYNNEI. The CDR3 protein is CASSEADVGEQYF. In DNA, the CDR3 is TGTGCCAGCAGTGAAGCGGATGTGGGGGAGCAGTACTTC.

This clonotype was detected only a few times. CDR3 region: CASSFYRQASYEQYF. The CDR3, as DNA: TGTGCCAGCAGCTTTTACAGACAGGCCAGCTACGAGCAGTACTTC. The chain couples TRBV11-1 to TRBJ2-7; weak D call: TRBD1 (6 bases). Trimming removed 3 bases at V and 3 bases at J, with 15 bases between. Germline lookup yields CDR1 SGHAT and CDR2 FQDESV (reference sequence). The CDR3 is 15 residues long.

CDR3 protein: CASSPVAGGITDTQYF. The CDR3 nucleotides are TGCGCCAGCAGCCCCGTAGCGGGAGGAATAACAGATACGCAGTATTTT. V and J are TRBV5-1 and TRBJ2-3; 10 positions match TRBD2. The CDR3 extends over 16 amino acids. J lost 3 bases, V lost 4 bases, and 8 bases had no gene match. CDR1 is SGHRS and CDR2 is YFSETQ in the germline V gene.

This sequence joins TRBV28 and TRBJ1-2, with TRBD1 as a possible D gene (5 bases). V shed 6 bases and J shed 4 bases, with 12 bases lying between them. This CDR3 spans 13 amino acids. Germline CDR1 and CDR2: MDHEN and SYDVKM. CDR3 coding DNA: TGTGCCAGCAGCACTGGACAATTCTATGGCTACACCTTC. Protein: CASSTGQFYGYTF.

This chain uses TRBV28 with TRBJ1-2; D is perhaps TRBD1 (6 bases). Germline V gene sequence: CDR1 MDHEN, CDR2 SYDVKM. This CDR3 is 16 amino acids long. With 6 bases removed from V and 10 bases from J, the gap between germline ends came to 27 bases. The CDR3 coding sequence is TGTGCCAGCAGAAGTACAGGGCGCGGGGTTGGGAAAGACTACACCTTC. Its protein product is CASRSTGRGVGKDYTF.